The 5 T cell receptor beta chains presented below share a single source sample, sequenced in a study of blood T cell repertoires in COVID-19. The data were produced by immunoSEQ multiplex PCR, yet TCRdb's version contains in-frame clones alone and is incomplete. The sample yields 65,000 to 90,000 clones, around nine tenths seen once. Material: peripheral blood. These receptor sequences come from a woman between 18 and 30 years old with acute or convalescent COVID-19.

This chain connects TRBV4-1 to TRBJ2-5; 8 positions match TRBD1. Germline CDR1 and CDR2: MGHRA and YSYEKL. The CDR3 extends over 18 amino acids. Trimming took 1 base from V and 1 from J; bases not matched to a gene: 11. Written as DNA, the CDR3 is TGCGCCAGCAGCCAAGTGATCCCGGGACAGGATGGCCAAGAGACCCAGTACTTC. The encoded protein is CASSQVIPGQDGQETQYF.

J is TRBJ2-3 and V is TRBV5-1; no clear D. There are 13 residues in the CDR3. Germline lookup yields CDR1 SGHRS and CDR2 YFSETQ. The V and J ends lost 1 base and 4 bases respectively, with 7 bases between them. CDR3 amino acids: CASSLTVADTQYF. The CDR3 DNA sequence: TGCGCCAGCAGCTTGACAGTGGCAGATACGCAGTATTTT.

The chain joins TRBV28 to TRBJ2-2; the match to TRBD2 covers 7 bases. CDR1 is MDHEN, CDR2 SYDVKM, per germline. V was pared by 2 bases and J by 7 bases, with 10 bases of the junction left unmatched. This CDR3 comprises 16 residues. The CDR3 nucleotides read TGTGCCAGCAGTTTAACTCGACGGGGGGAAGGCGGGGAGCTGTTTTTT. Amino acid sequence: CASSLTRRGEGGELFF.

The chain joins TRBV7-6 to TRBJ2-1; TRBD2 matches 12 bases. CDR3 size: 15 residues. V dropped 5 bases and J dropped 4; count of bases not matched to a gene: 3. Germline V gives CDR1 SGHVS, CDR2 FNYEAQ. CDR3 nucleotide sequence: TGTGCCAGCAGCATAGGACTAGCGGGATACAATGAGCAGTTCTTC. Amino acid sequence: CASSIGLAGYNEQFF.

V usage is TRBV6-6 and J usage is TRBJ1-1, with 7 bases aligning to TRBD1. CDR1 and CDR2 from the germline V gene are MNHNY and SVGAGI (reference sequence). The CDR3 is 13 residues long. V shed 10 bases, J shed 0 bases, and the junction held 5 bases outside the gene matches. DNA of the CDR3: TGTGCCATCCGGACAGGACTGAACACTGAAGCTTTCTTT. It specifies CAIRTGLNTEAFF.